These T cell receptor beta chains were read from a single sample in a study of blood T cell repertoires in COVID-19. Here immunoSEQ multiplex PCR was the method, and the copy in TCRdb shows in-frame clones only, minus some. The data show approximately 210,000 clones, roughly four fifths seen once. Sequenced sample: peripheral blood. Receptors originate from a woman in her forties with acute or convalescent COVID-19. The CDR3 runs from the conserved cysteine through the conserved F or W. Each record gives: clone size, J gene, V gene, D gene, CDR3 DNA, CDR3 protein. D genes are given only for firm matches. Size tells how often a clone was seen (once, few, many) or the class of an expanded clone, and some rows leave it out.

>.|TRBJ1-1|TRBV5-1|.
TGCGCCAGCAGCTTAAGGGGCTATGGGTTCTGGACTGAAGCTTTCTTT
CASSLRGYGFWTEAFF
>.|TRBJ2-7|TRBV28|.
TGTGCCAGCAGTTTAATAGGGGACGGGAGCGAGCAGTACTTC
CASSLIGDGSEQYF
>once|TRBJ2-3|TRBV4-1|TRBD2
TGCGCCAGCAGCCCCACCCGGGGGGTTAGCACAGATACGCAGTATTTT
CASSPTRGVSTDTQYF
>.|TRBJ1-5|TRBV7-2|TRBD1
TGTGCCAGCAGCCCACGGACAGGGGAAGGTCAGCCCCAGCATTTT
CASSPRTGEGQPQHF
>.|TRBJ2-7|TRBV6-6|.
TGTGCCAGCAGACAAAGGACAGGCGGGGTCGAGCAGTACTTC
CASRQRTGGVEQYF
>many|TRBJ2-7|TRBV7-2|.
TGTGCCAGCAGCTTAGTTGGCCGCTCCTACGAGCAGTACTTC
CASSLVGRSYEQYF
>.|TRBJ2-7|TRBV5-1|TRBD1
TGCGCCAGCAGCTTGGGGATGGGACAGGGGGTCAAAAACGAGCAGTACTTC
CASSLGMGQGVKNEQYF
>.|TRBJ2-3|TRBV24-1|.
TGTGCCACCAGTGACCTCCTTCCAGATACGCAGTATTTT
CATSDLLPDTQYF
>.|TRBJ2-7|TRBV11-3|.
TGTGCCAGCAGCCCGACAGATTCCTACGAGCAGTACTTC
CASSPTDSYEQYF
>.|TRBJ1-1|TRBV5-3|TRBD1
TGTGCCAGAAGCCTACCTGGGGGGACAGGGGATAGAACCACTGAAGCTTTCTTT
CARSLPGGTGDRTTEAFF
>.|TRBJ2-3|TRBV3-1/TRBV3-2|.
TGTGCCAGCAGCCAAGAGAGTCCCAGGGTCCAGTATTTT
CASSQESPRVQYF
>.|TRBJ1-1|TRBV6-2/TRBV6-3|TRBD1
TGTGCCAGCACCCCCTCCCGGACAGGTGTTGTTACTGAAGCTTTCTTT
CASTPSRTGVVTEAFF
>.|TRBJ2-1|TRBV6-5|TRBD2
TGTGCCAGCAGTCAATTAGCGGGAGGTAGGAATGAGCAGTTCTTC
CASSQLAGGRNEQFF
>.|TRBJ2-1|TRBV5-1|TRBD1
TGCGCCAGCAGCTTGACAGGGGGGCTTTCCTACAATGAGCAGTTCTTC
CASSLTGGLSYNEQFF
>.|TRBJ2-7|TRBV10-2|.
TGCGCCAGCAATCCGACAGACCAGTCCTACGAGCAGTACTTC
CASNPTDQSYEQYF
>.|TRBJ1-1|TRBV9|.
TGTGCCAGCAGCGTAGAAGGGCCGCGGGCGTCGAACACTGAAGCTTTCTTT
CASSVEGPRASNTEAFF
>.|TRBJ1-6|TRBV19|.
TGTGCCAGTAGTATGGGCCAGGTCGGCTCACCCCTCCACTTT
CASSMGQVGSPLHF
>.|TRBJ2-7|TRBV5-1|.
TGCGCCAGCAGCTTGTCTACGTCGAGCGGCGGAGAGCAGTACTTC
CASSLSTSSGGEQYF
>few|TRBJ2-2|TRBV3-1/TRBV3-2|TRBD2
TGTGCCAGCAGCCAAGATTGGGCCCTAGCGGGCGTGAACACCGGGGAGCTGTTTTTT
CASSQDWALAGVNTGELFF
>once|TRBJ2-2|TRBV6-2/TRBV6-3|TRBD2
TGTGCCAGCAGTTACTCCCTCAGGCTAGCGGGAATCAACACCGGGGAGCTGTTTTTT
CASSYSLRLAGINTGELFF
>.|TRBJ2-7|TRBV29-1|.
TGCAGCGTTGGAAGGGGGTACTACGAGCAGTACTTC
CSVGRGYYEQYF
>.|TRBJ1-6|TRBV6-5|.
TGTGCCAGCAGATACTCGCGGCTAGATAATTCACCCCTCCACTTT
CASRYSRLDNSPLHF
>.|TRBJ1-2|TRBV5-1|.
TGCGCCAGCAGCTCCGGAGGGGTGGGCTATGGCTACACCTTC
CASSSGGVGYGYTF
>.|TRBJ2-7|TRBV11-1|TRBD1
TGTGCCAGCAGCTTCGACAGGGATAACGAGCAGTACTTC
CASSFDRDNEQYF